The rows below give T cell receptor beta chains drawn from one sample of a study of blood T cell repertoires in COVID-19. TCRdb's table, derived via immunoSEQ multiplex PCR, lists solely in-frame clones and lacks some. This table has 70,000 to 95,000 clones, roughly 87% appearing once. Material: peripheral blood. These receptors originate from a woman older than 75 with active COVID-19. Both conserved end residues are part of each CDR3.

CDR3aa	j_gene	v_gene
CASSRRAGSYEQYF	TRBJ2-7	TRBV9
CASSSTPQGGGYTF	TRBJ1-2	TRBV5-1
CASSLGDRGTSGNTIYF	TRBJ1-3	TRBV7-2
CATKDPSSYNEQFF	TRBJ2-1	TRBV15
CASSVEAFRGYNEQFF	TRBJ2-1	TRBV9
CASSSPQASGGEQYF	TRBJ2-7	TRBV7-2
CASSLDGGRRNEQFF	TRBJ2-1	TRBV11-3
CAYPTGGLGETQYF	TRBJ2-5	TRBV30
CSASGGLAGGVGEQFF	TRBJ2-1	TRBV20-1
CATSGGSTDTQYF	TRBJ2-3	TRBV24-1
CSASIRAYRAGASYEQYF	TRBJ2-7	TRBV20-1
CASSTTGYQETQYF	TRBJ2-5	TRBV7-7
CASTSGTPYEQYF	TRBJ2-7	TRBV28
CASSSTATYEQYF	TRBJ2-7	TRBV11-2
CASKRQDNYGYTF	TRBJ1-2	TRBV2
CASSPAAGGANTGELFF	TRBJ2-2	TRBV5-5
CASSLPRGELFF	TRBJ2-2	TRBV6-5
CASSFRDIGKETQYF	TRBJ2-5	TRBV5-4
CASRTRTSGSTDTQYF	TRBJ2-3	TRBV28
CASSTTHRGGRLYEQYF	TRBJ2-7	TRBV21-1
CASSGGARLKTQYF	TRBJ2-3	TRBV7-2
CASSPRGTANTGELFF	TRBJ2-2	TRBV28
CATSDFRGDTGELFF	TRBJ2-2	TRBV24-1
CASSQSGTDTQYF	TRBJ2-3	TRBV3-1/TRBV3-2
CASSMGGGGNTIYF	TRBJ1-3	TRBV19
CASSQDSARTSGRTDTQYF	TRBJ2-3	TRBV3-1/TRBV3-2
CASSPHFTGAYEQYF	TRBJ2-7	TRBV9
CASSLMASGVNEQFF	TRBJ2-1	TRBV7-3
CAISRTSGPYEQYF	TRBJ2-7	TRBV10-3
CASSNTGKAQPQHF	TRBJ1-5	TRBV6-5
CASSMFFGQGYEQYF	TRBJ2-7	TRBV19
CASSLGDRGNYGYTF	TRBJ1-2	TRBV5-6
CAISETRRGGAGELFF	TRBJ2-2	TRBV10-3
CASSQVSDSASYEQYF	TRBJ2-7	TRBV4-2
CSASSGGRWLRPPLHF	TRBJ1-6	TRBV20-1